This is a list of T cell receptor beta chains from one sample in a study of cytomegalovirus exposure and HLA in healthy donors. Data came from immunoSEQ multiplex PCR; TCRdb stores just in-frame clones and leaves some out. The data contain approximately 120,000 clones, about 79% of them singletons. Source material: PBMCs. These receptors all stem from a human donor in good health. CDR3s include the opening cysteine and the closing phenylalanine or tryptophan. Each record gives: D gene, V gene, J gene, clone size, CDR3 DNA, CDR3 protein. D genes are given only for firm matches. A row's size may be missing; if present it is once, few, many or a size class.

TRBD1	TRBV19	TRBJ1-4	NA	TGTGCCAGTAGTGCCACAGGGGGACCTGCAACTAATGAAAAACTGTTTTTT	CASSATGGPATNEKLFF
NA	TRBV27	TRBJ2-3	NA	TGTGCCAGCAGTTCCAGTGGACAGTTTCGCACAGATACGCAGTATTTT	CASSSSGQFRTDTQYF
TRBD1	TRBV6-6	TRBJ1-3	NA	TGTGCCAGCAGTTCCGGGACAGCTGGAAACACCATATATTTT	CASSSGTAGNTIYF
NA	TRBV7-9	TRBJ2-3	NA	TGTGCCAGCAGCTTAGCGACTGCCCAGATAGATACGCAGTATTTT	CASSLATAQIDTQYF
TRBD1	TRBV7-6	TRBJ2-7	NA	TGTGCCAGCAGCGTCGGGACAGGGAGCTTCTCTGAGCAGTACTTC	CASSVGTGSFSEQYF
TRBD1	TRBV29-1	TRBJ1-2	once	TGCAGCGTCGCTCTAGGACAGGGAAGCTACACCTTC	CSVALGQGSYTF
NA	TRBV2	TRBJ2-7	NA	TGTGCCAGCAACAGGGACTACGAGCAGTACTTC	CASNRDYEQYF
TRBD1	TRBV28	TRBJ2-1	NA	TGTGCCAGCAGTTTCACAGGGGGCGGTTCGGATGAGCAGTTCTTC	CASSFTGGGSDEQFF
NA	TRBV6-5	TRBJ1-1	NA	TGTGCCAGTAGGGGACTTCTGGCCACTGAAGCTTTCTTT	CASRGLLATEAFF
NA	TRBV14	TRBJ1-2	NA	TGTGCCAGCAGCCACCAGACTGGTCCCTATGGCTACACCTTC	CASSHQTGPYGYTF
TRBD2	TRBV4-1	TRBJ2-7	medium-sized	TGCGCCAGCAGCCAACTAGCGGGTTCCTCCTACGAGCAGTACTTC	CASSQLAGSSYEQYF
NA	TRBV5-1	TRBJ1-2	NA	TGCGCCAGCAGCTTGGCGCACAGTTCCTTTAACTATGGCTACACCTTC	CASSLAHSSFNYGYTF
TRBD2	TRBV2	TRBJ2-1	NA	TGTGCCAGCAGACAAGGACTAGCGGGGGGACAGTACAATGAGCAGTTCTTC	CASRQGLAGGQYNEQFF
TRBD1	TRBV18	TRBJ2-7	NA	TGTGCCAGCTCAACCGGGACAGGGGGCGAGCAGTACTTC	CASSTGTGGEQYF
TRBD1	TRBV23-1	TRBJ2-6	NA	TGCGCCAGCAGTTGGGACAGGGGGGTATCCTCTGGGGCCAACGTCCTGACTTTC	CASSWDRGVSSGANVLTF
NA	TRBV28	TRBJ2-1	NA	TGTGCCAGTACCATAGGTGGAGTCTCCTACAATGAGCAGTTCTTC	CASTIGGVSYNEQFF
TRBD1	TRBV19	TRBJ1-2	NA	TGTGCCAGTAGTCCGCGCCTAGAAGGACAGGGGGCCTATGGCTACACCTTC	CASSPRLEGQGAYGYTF
NA	TRBV28	TRBJ1-4	NA	TGTGCCGTCGCTCGGGGGAATAATGAAAAACTGTTTTTT	CAVARGNNEKLFF
NA	TRBV10-2	TRBJ1-2	NA	TGCGCCAGCAGAGAAACAGGAGCAATGAACTATGGCTACACCTTC	CASRETGAMNYGYTF
TRBD2	TRBV19	TRBJ2-1	NA	TGTGCCAGTAGTATAAACCTTGGGACTAGCGGGGGGTCCTTCTCCTACAATGAGCAGTTCTTC	CASSINLGTSGGSFSYNEQFF
NA	TRBV4-1	TRBJ2-2	NA	TGCGCCAGCAGCCAAGTGTGGCAGATGGGGGGTTTCACCGGGGAGCTGTTTTTT	CASSQVWQMGGFTGELFF
TRBD1	TRBV30	TRBJ1-1	NA	TGTGCCTGGAGTGTCGGACAGGGGGCAGCCATCGAGGAAGCTTTCTTT	CAWSVGQGAAIEEAFF
NA	TRBV5-4	TRBJ1-4	NA	TGTGCCGCCCAGGCCGGGGTGGGCGAAAAACTGTTTTTT	CAAQAGVGEKLFF
NA	TRBV4-2	TRBJ1-5	NA	TGTGCCAGCAGCCAAGATACAGGGCCACAGCCCCAGCATTTT	CASSQDTGPQPQHF
NA	TRBV4-2	TRBJ2-1	NA	TGTGCCAGCAGCCGCCGACAGGACTACAATGAGCAGTTCTTC	CASSRRQDYNEQFF
TRBD1	TRBV2	TRBJ1-5	NA	TGTGCCAGCAGGATAAGGGGGCAGGGCAATCAGCCCCAGCATTTT	CASRIRGQGNQPQHF
TRBD1	TRBV7-7	TRBJ2-5	NA	TGTGCTAGCAGCCGGGGGACAGGCAGGACGGAGACCCAGTACTTC	CASSRGTGRTETQYF
NA	TRBV7-6	TRBJ2-4	NA	TGTGCCAGCAGCTTAGACCCGGGAGCCAAAAACATTCAGTACTTC	CASSLDPGAKNIQYF
NA	TRBV4-2	TRBJ1-6	NA	TGTGCCAGCAGCCAAGAAAGTCGGGATTCACCCCTCCACTTT	CASSQESRDSPLHF
NA	TRBV29-1	TRBJ2-7	NA	TGCAGCGTTGGGGAGCCGTCCTACGAGCAGTACTTC	CSVGEPSYEQYF
TRBD2	TRBV7-6	TRBJ2-6	NA	TGTGCCAGCAGCCCCGGGGGGGGGTGGGCCAACGTCCTGACTTTC	CASSPGGGWANVLTF
NA	TRBV30	TRBJ1-2	NA	TGTGCCTGGGCCACAAATAACTATGGCTACACCTTC	CAWATNNYGYTF
TRBD1	TRBV5-1	TRBJ2-1	NA	TGCGCCAGCAGAATCTTTGACAGGGAAGATAGGCAGTTCTTC	CASRIFDREDRQFF
NA	TRBV4-2	TRBJ2-2	NA	TGTGCCAGCAGCCAGGACATAAGCACCGGGGAGCTGTTTTTT	CASSQDISTGELFF
NA	TRBV6-5	TRBJ1-2	NA	TGTGCCAGCAGTTCCCTCACTCATTATGGCTACACCTTC	CASSSLTHYGYTF
TRBD1	TRBV5-4	TRBJ2-7	NA	TGTGCCAGCAGCCCCCGGGACAGGGGGCTGTACGAGCAGTACTTC	CASSPRDRGLYEQYF
NA	TRBV4-2	TRBJ2-3	few	TGTGCCAGCAGCCAAGATACCCCGGCAGGGGCGCTCCCAGATACGCAGTATTTT	CASSQDTPAGALPDTQYF
NA	TRBV18	TRBJ2-5	NA	TGTGCCAGCTCACCACCTAACAGCCAAGAGACCCAGTACTTC	CASSPPNSQETQYF
TRBD1	TRBV4-1	TRBJ1-2	few	TGCGCCAGCAGCCGCTCCGACAGGGAGATAGGGTATGGCTACACCTTC	CASSRSDREIGYGYTF
NA	TRBV6-6	TRBJ1-1	NA	TGTGCCAGCAGTTACCACCGGAGGGCGACTTTCTTT	CASSYHRRATFF
TRBD1	TRBV9	TRBJ1-1	NA	TGTGCCAGCAGCGTTATTTCCGGGACAGGGGCCACTGAAGCTTTCTTT	CASSVISGTGATEAFF
NA	TRBV7-9	TRBJ2-5	few	TGTGCCAGCAGCTTCAGATTAGGGGGCCAAGAGACCCAGTACTTC	CASSFRLGGQETQYF
NA	TRBV14	TRBJ1-1	NA	TGTGCCAGCAGCCAAAGAGGGGGAACAGGAGACACTGAAGCTTTCTTT	CASSQRGGTGDTEAFF
TRBD1	TRBV5-4	TRBJ1-5	NA	TGTGCCAGCAGCATAGGGGGCGGACTGGGTGATCAGCCCCAGCATTTT	CASSIGGGLGDQPQHF
TRBD1	TRBV7-8	TRBJ1-6	NA	TGTGCCAGCAGCGGCCGGGACAGGAGTAATTCACCCCTCCACTTT	CASSGRDRSNSPLHF
TRBD1	TRBV15	TRBJ2-2	NA	TGTGCCACCAGCAGAGAACGACAGGGAAGGTACGGGGAGCTGTTTTTT	CATSRERQGRYGELFF
NA	TRBV4-3	TRBJ1-3	once	TGCGCCAGCAGCCAAGGTGGGGGGGCGCGGGGAAACACCATATATTTT	CASSQGGGARGNTIYF
TRBD1	TRBV27	TRBJ1-2	NA	TGTGCCAGCAGCGTACAGGGGACAGGCGCTGGCTACACCTTC	CASSVQGTGAGYTF
NA	TRBV28	TRBJ2-1	NA	TGTGCCAGCACTACTACCGGGACATCCAATGAGCAGTTCTTC	CASTTTGTSNEQFF
TRBD2	TRBV7-9	TRBJ2-7	NA	TGTGCCAGCAGCCACACCACTAGCGCGCAATCCTACGAGCAGTACTTC	CASSHTTSAQSYEQYF